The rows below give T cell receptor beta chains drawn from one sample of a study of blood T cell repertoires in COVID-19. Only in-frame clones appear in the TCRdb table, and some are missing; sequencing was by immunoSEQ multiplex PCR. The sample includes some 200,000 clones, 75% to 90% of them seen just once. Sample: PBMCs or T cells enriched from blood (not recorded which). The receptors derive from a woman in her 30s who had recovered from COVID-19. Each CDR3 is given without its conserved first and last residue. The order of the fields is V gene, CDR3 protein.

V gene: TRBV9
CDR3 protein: ASSSPRGGSEKLF

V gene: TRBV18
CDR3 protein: ASSPKDRASEKLF

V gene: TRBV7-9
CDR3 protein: ASSPQGTEAF

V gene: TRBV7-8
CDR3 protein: ASSPTGTSANNEQF

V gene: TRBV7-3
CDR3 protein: ASSLTPQDYGYT

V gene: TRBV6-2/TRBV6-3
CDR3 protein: ASSYPDRGTEAF

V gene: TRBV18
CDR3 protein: ASSRRTEAF

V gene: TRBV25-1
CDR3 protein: ASGYSGGLGNEQF

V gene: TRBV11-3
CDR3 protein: ASTKDRAGGVTEAF

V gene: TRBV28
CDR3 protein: ASNGRGNYGYT